Below, one TCR beta chain is given with its context. Participants were aged about 18 to 100 years, lived in 20 to 25 US areas, and enrolled virtually. The CDR3 sequence is 13 residues long. V dropped 3 bases and J dropped 8 bases, with 13 bases sitting between them. These data originate in a study of blood T cell repertoires in COVID-19. About the research overall: Sample material is recorded as cDNA or gDNA derived from T cells, B-cell-depleted T cells, or PBMCs.

Here immunoSEQ multiplex PCR was the method, and the copy in TCRdb shows in-frame clones only, minus some. The repertoire holds a few hundred thousand clones, with 80% to 90% as singletons. The chain is built from TRBV12-3 or TRBV12-4 and TRBJ1-2; no reliable D call. The sequence derives from a young man who had recovered from COVID-19. Sequencing used PBMCs or T cells enriched from blood (not recorded which). The CDR3 here is CASSLTGLIGYTF. The CDR3 region has the DNA TGTGCCAGCAGTTTGACGGGTTTAATCGGCTACACCTTC.